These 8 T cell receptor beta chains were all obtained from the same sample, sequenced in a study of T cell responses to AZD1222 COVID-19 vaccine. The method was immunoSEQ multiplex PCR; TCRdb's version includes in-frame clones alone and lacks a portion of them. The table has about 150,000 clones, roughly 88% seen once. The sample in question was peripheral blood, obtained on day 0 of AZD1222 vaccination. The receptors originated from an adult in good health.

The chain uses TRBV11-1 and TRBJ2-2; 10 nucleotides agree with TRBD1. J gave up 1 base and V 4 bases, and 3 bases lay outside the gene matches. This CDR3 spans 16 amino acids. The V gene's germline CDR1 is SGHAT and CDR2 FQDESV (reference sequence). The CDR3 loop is CASSSDRGRNTGELFF. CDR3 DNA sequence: TGTGCCAGCAGCTCGGACAGGGGGAGGAACACCGGGGAGCTGTTTTTT.

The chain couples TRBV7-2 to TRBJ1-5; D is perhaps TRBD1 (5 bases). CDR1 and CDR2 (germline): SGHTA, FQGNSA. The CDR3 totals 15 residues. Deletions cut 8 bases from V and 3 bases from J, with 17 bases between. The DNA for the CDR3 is TGTGCCAGCGGCCCAGGGATCCCGGTCAATCAGCCCCAGCATTTT. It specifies CASGPGIPVNQPQHF.

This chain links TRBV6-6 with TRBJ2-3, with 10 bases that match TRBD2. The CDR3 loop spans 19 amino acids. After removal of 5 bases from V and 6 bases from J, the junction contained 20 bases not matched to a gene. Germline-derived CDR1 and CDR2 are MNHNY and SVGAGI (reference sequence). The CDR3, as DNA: TGTGCCAGCAGTCGGAGAAGGGACACTCTAGCGGGGGCGATGGATACGCAGTATTTT. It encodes CASSRRRDTLAGAMDTQYF.

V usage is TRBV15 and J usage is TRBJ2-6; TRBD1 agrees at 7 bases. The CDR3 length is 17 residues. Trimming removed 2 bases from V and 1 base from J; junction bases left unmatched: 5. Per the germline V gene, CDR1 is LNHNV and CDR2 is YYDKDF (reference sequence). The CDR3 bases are TGTGCCACCAGCAGATCGACAGGGCAATCTGGGGCCAACGTCCTGACTTTC. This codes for CATSRSTGQSGANVLTF.

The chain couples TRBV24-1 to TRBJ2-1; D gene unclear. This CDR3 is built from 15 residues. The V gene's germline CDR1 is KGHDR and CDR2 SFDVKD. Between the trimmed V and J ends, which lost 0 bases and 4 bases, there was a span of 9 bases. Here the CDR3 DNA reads TGTGCCACCAGTGATTTGGGATACTTATACAATGAGCAGTTCTTC. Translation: CATSDLGYLYNEQFF.

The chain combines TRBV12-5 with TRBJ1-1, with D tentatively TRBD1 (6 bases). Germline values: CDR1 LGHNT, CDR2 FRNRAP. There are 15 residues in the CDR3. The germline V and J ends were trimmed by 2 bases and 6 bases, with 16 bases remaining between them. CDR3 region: CASGLRAGEGAEAFF. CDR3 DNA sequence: TGTGCTAGTGGTTTGCGGGCAGGGGAGGGAGCTGAAGCTTTCTTT.

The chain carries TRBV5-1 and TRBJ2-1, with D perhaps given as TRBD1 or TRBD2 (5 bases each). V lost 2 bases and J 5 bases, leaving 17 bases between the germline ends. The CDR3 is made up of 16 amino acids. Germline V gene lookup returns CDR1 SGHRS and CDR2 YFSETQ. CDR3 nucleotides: TGCGCCAGCAGCTTCGGGACCTCCCAAGGGCACAATGAGCAGTTCTTC. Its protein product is CASSFGTSQGHNEQFF.

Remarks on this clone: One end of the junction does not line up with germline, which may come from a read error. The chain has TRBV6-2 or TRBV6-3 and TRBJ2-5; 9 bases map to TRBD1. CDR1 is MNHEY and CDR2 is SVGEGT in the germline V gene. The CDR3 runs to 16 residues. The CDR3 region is CASSLHGTGRQEAQYF. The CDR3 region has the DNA TGTGCCAGCAGCCTACACGGGACAGGGAGACAAGAGGCCCAGTACTTC.